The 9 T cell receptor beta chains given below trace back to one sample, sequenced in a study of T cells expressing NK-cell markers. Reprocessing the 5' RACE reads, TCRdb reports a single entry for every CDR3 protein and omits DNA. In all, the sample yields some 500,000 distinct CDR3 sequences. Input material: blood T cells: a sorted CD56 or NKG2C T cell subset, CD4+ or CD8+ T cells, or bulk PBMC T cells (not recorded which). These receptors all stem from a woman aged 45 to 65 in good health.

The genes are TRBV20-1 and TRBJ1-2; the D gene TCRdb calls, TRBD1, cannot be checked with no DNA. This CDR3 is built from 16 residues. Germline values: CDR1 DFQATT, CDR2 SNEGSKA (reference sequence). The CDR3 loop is CSADGDRGRQYYGYTF.

The CDR3 spells CSAQSPAGRLSGANVLTF. V usage is TRBV20-1 and J usage is TRBJ2-6; TCRdb's D call of TRBD2 is untestable without DNA. The CDR3 consists of 18 residues. From germline, CDR1 is DFQATT and CDR2 SNEGSKA (reference sequence).

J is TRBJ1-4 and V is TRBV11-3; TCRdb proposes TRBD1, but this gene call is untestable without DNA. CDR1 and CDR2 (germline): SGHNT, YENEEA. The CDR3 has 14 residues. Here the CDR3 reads CASSGDIGKEKLFF.

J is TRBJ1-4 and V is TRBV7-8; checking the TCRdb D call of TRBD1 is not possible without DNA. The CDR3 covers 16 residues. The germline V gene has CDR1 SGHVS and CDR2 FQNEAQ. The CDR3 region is CASSSRGRGANEKLFF.

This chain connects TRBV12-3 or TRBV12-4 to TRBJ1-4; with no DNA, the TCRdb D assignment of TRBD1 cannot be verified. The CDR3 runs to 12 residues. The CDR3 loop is CASRNARGKLFF.

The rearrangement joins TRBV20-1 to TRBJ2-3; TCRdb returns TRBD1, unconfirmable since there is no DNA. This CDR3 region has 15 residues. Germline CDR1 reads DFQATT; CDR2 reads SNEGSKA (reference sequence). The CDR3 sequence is CSGENRGSRTDTQYF.

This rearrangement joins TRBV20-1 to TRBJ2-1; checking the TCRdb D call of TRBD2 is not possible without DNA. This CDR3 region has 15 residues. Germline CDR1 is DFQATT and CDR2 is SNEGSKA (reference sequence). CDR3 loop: CSARWGSSDNNEQFF.

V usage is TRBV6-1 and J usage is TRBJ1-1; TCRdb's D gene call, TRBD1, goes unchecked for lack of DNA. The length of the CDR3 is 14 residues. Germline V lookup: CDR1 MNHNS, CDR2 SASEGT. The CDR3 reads CASSGGTGNTEAFF.

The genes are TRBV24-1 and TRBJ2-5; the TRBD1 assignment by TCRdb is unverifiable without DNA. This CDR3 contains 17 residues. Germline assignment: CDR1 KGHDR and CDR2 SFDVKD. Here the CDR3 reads CATSDQEPGLLGETQYF.